Below are 16 T cell receptor beta chains sequenced from a single sample in a study of CD8 T cells in ankylosing spondylitis. TCRdb analysed the 5' RACE reads with MiXCR anew, one entry per CDR3 protein. The sample contains 250,000 or so distinct CDR3 sequences, approximately 24% of which appear only once. Sequenced material: blood, either unsorted or a sorted T cell fraction (not recorded which). The receptors derive from a male donor with ankylosing spondylitis or in good health (not recorded which).

The chain uses TRBV12-3 or TRBV12-4 and TRBJ2-5; TRBD2 is a possible D gene (5 bases). Trimming removed 6 bases at V and 5 bases at J, with 7 bases between. The CDR3 runs 11 residues. The CDR3 DNA is TGTGCCAGCAGCGGGATGGAGACCCAGTACTTC. Translating gives CASSGMETQYF.

This clonotype was recorded at least ten times. V usage is TRBV20-1 and J usage is TRBJ2-1; 12 bases align to TRBD1. The CDR3 is made up of 19 amino acids. Germline lookup yields CDR1 DFQATT and CDR2 SNEGSKA (reference sequence). V lost 3 bases to trimming and J lost 7 bases; unmatched junction nucleotides: 19. The CDR3 here is CSASSLLLGTGGDRNEQFF. DNA for the CDR3: TGCAGTGCTAGTTCCCTTTTATTAGGGACAGGGGGCGACAGAAATGAGCAGTTCTTC.

This clonotype was observed many times. The rearrangement uses TRBV20-1 and TRBJ2-7; 8 bases match TRBD1. Looked up from germline, CDR1 is DFQATT and CDR2 is SNEGSKA (reference sequence). V lost 3 bases, J lost 6 bases, and 4 bases stayed unmatched. The length of the CDR3 is 12 residues. The CDR3 sequence is CSASPGGGEQYF. DNA for the CDR3: TGCAGTGCTAGTCCAGGGGGCGGCGAGCAGTACTTC.

The V call is TRBV7-8, the J call TRBJ1-5; D is ambiguous. The CDR3 spans 17 residues. V lost 2 bases and J 5 bases, leaving 19 bases between the germline ends. Germline V CDR1 and CDR2: SGHVS, FQNEAQ. DNA for the CDR3: TGTGCCAGCAGCTTAACGGGTCACACCGGCGGGTATCAGCCCCAGCATTTT. This encodes CASSLTGHTGGYQPQHF.

Only a few counts were recorded for this clonotype. The V call is TRBV10-3, the J call TRBJ1-2; D is unresolved. Germline V gene data show CDR1 as ENHRY and CDR2 as SYGVKD. V was trimmed by 0 bases and J by 0 bases, leaving 5 bases between them. This CDR3 spans 14 amino acids. CDR3 residues: CAISESSANYGYTF. The CDR3 region has the DNA TGTGCCATCAGTGAGTCCTCGGCTAACTATGGCTACACCTTC.

This clonotype has just a few counts. The chain's CDR3 is CSVYTQGPGEKLFF. Here the CDR3 DNA reads TGCAGCGTTTACACCCAGGGGCCTGGGGAAAAACTGTTTTTT. The chain employs TRBV29-1 and TRBJ1-4; D might be TRBD1 (6 bases). Germline V gene lookup returns CDR1 SQVTM and CDR2 ANQGSEA. Trimming pared 5 bases from V and 8 bases from J, leaving 18 bases between. The CDR3 extends over 14 amino acids.

There are many counts of this clonotype. The chain employs TRBV9 and TRBJ2-5; D not resolved. The V end was cut by 0 bases, the J end by 5 bases, with 14 bases between. Germline V lookup: CDR1 SGDLS, CDR2 YYNGEE. The CDR3 has 15 residues. The CDR3 bases are TGTGCCAGCAGCGTAGGAAGGCCCTCCGCGGAGACCCAGTACTTC. This encodes CASSVGRPSAETQYF.

V gene TRBV18 combines with J gene TRBJ2-7; 13 bases are shared with TRBD2. This CDR3 is built from 17 residues. Germline-derived CDR1 and CDR2 are KGHSH and LQKENI. V lost 3 bases and J lost 12; bases outside the gene matches: 17. CDR3 sequence: CASSPEGLAGPSYEGYF. The DNA for the CDR3 is TGTGCCAGCTCACCCGAGGGACTAGCGGGACCCAGTTACGAGGGGTACTTC.

The chain recombines TRBV29-1 with TRBJ2-5; D gene ambiguous. The CDR3 length is 10 residues. CDR1 and CDR2 from the germline V gene are SQVTM and ANQGSEA. Trimming took off 3 bases at V and 5 bases at J, with 4 bases between the two ends. The CDR3, as DNA: TGCAGCGTTGACGACGAGACCCAGTACTTC. Protein product: CSVDDETQYF.

Ten or more counts support this clonotype. The V gene is TRBV20-1, the J gene TRBJ2-1; D might be TRBD1 (5 bases). Trimming removed 3 bases from V and 5 bases from J, with 17 bases in between. In germline, CDR1 is DFQATT, CDR2 SNEGSKA (reference sequence). The CDR3 sequence is 15 residues long. CDR3 region: CSASDRRTQNNEQFF. In DNA form, the CDR3 reads TGCAGTGCTAGCGACAGACGAACACAAAACAATGAGCAGTTCTTC.

This clonotype showed up many times. The chain recombines TRBV28 with TRBJ1-2; D is uncertain. The V gene lost 3 bases and the J gene lost 6 bases, with 8 bases spanning the gap. Germline V gives CDR1 MDHEN, CDR2 SYDVKM. CDR3 length equals 12 residues. In DNA, the CDR3 is TGTGCCAGCAGTTTGCAAAGGGATGGCTACACCTTC. It is translated as CASSLQRDGYTF.

V is TRBV6-5 and J is TRBJ2-1, with 8 bases fitting TRBD1. Germline V gene data show CDR1 as MNHEY and CDR2 as SVGAGI. J gave up 0 bases and V 2 bases, and 3 bases lay outside the gene matches. The CDR3 runs to 16 residues. The CDR3 nucleotides read TGTGCCAGCAGTTACAGTGGACAGGGCTCCTACAATGAGCAGTTCTTC. It yields the protein CASSYSGQGSYNEQFF.

This chain links TRBV20-1 with TRBJ1-5; 10 bases are a match to TRBD1. The germline V gene encodes CDR1 DFQATT and CDR2 SNEGSKA (reference sequence). The junction had 4 bases not matched to a gene; V was cut back by 6 bases and J by 5 bases. The CDR3 consists of 13 residues. The CDR3 nucleotides read TGCAGTGCCGCGACAGGGGGCGATCAGCCCCAGCATTTT. Translation: CSAATGGDQPQHF.

There are many counts of this clonotype. The rearrangement joins TRBV20-1 to TRBJ1-5; D gene ambiguous. The CDR3 covers 13 residues. From germline, CDR1 is DFQATT and CDR2 SNEGSKA (reference sequence). V was shortened by 3 bases and J by 7 bases, with 13 bases between the two germline ends. The CDR3 loop is CSARSVTEQPQHF. The DNA of the CDR3 is TGCAGTGCTAGGTCGGTCACCGAGCAGCCCCAGCATTTT.

This clonotype was observed a few times. The rearrangement links TRBV12-3 or TRBV12-4 to TRBJ2-1; D is perhaps TRBD2 (5 bases). CDR3 length: 15 amino acids. V was clipped by 5 bases and J by 8 bases, with 19 bases between them. In nucleotides, the CDR3 is TGTGCCAGCAGTACACTCGGAGGCTTATCGCATGAGCAGTTCTTC. Translating gives CASSTLGGLSHEQFF.

The rearrangement joins TRBV10-3 to TRBJ2-5; tentatively, D is TRBD2 (6 bases). Germline loops: CDR1 ENHRY, CDR2 SYGVKD. The CDR3 runs to 16 residues. The V and J ends lost 0 bases and 2 bases respectively, with 13 bases between them. The CDR3: CAISESRAGRQETQYF. As DNA, the CDR3 is TGTGCCATCAGTGAGTCTCGGGCGGGGAGACAAGAGACCCAGTACTTC.